The 14 T cell receptor beta chains listed next were all sequenced from one sample in a study of neurological immune-mediated disorders. TCRdb re-derived calls from the 5' RACE reads in MiXCR, one entry per CDR3 protein. Altogether 55,000 to 70,000 distinct CDR3 sequences are present, 11% being singletons, with the ten largest covering 1.8%. Sequencing was done on a sample of PBMCs. These receptors all come from a man in his fifties or sixties in good health.

This clonotype was seen at least ten times. This rearrangement joins TRBV5-5 to TRBJ2-1; D might be TRBD1 (5 bases). The germline V and J ends were trimmed by 0 bases and 7 bases, with 5 bases remaining between them. Germline V gene data show CDR1 as SGHKS and CDR2 as YYEKEE (reference sequence). The CDR3 is made up of 12 amino acids. This CDR3 is CASSLEGNEQFF. The DNA for the CDR3 is TGTGCCAGCAGCTTGGAGGGGAATGAGCAGTTCTTC.

In this sample, this clonotype turned up many times. The V gene is TRBV29-1, the J gene TRBJ2-2; 8 nucleotides agree with TRBD1. The germline gives CDR1 SQVTM, CDR2 ANQGSEA. The CDR3 spans 14 residues. V lost 7 bases, J lost 1 base, and 5 bases stayed unmatched. Written as DNA, the CDR3 is TGCAGCGGGATTGGGACAGGGAACACCGGGGAGCTGTTTTTT. Its translation is CSGIGTGNTGELFF.

This clonotype occurred many times. The V and J genes are TRBV6-5 and TRBJ2-3, with a weak D call TRBD2 (7 bases). The CDR3 has 15 residues. Trimming took 6 bases from V and 1 from J, leaving 14 bases between them. Germline V gene data show CDR1 as MNHEY and CDR2 as SVGAGI. CDR3 bases: TGTGCCAGCAGCCTTCGGGGGGCCGGCACAGATACGCAGTATTTT. This encodes CASSLRGAGTDTQYF.

This clonotype has ten or more counts. The genes are TRBV9 and TRBJ1-6, with D perhaps TRBD1 (5 bases). V shed 1 base and J shed 10 bases, with 18 bases lying between them. Germline loops: CDR1 SGDLS, CDR2 YYNGEE. CDR3 size: 16 residues. In DNA form, the CDR3 reads TGTGCCAGCAGCGTATCGAGGGGACCTCTTGAGTCACCCCTCCACTTT. Its translation: CASSVSRGPLESPLHF.

This clonotype has ten or more counts. The chain is built from TRBV25-1 and TRBJ1-1, with D unresolved. Germline V gene data show CDR1 as MGHDK and CDR2 as SYGVNS. Trimming took 2 bases from V and 8 from J, leaving 6 bases between them. The CDR3 sequence is 11 residues long. Here the CDR3 reads CASSEPGEAFF. Written as DNA, the CDR3 is TGTGCCAGCAGTGAACCGGGGGAAGCTTTCTTT.

This clonotype has a count of ten or more. The rearrangement links TRBV15 to TRBJ2-1; 9 bases agree with TRBD2. The CDR3 consists of 16 residues. Per the germline V gene, CDR1 is LNHNV and CDR2 is YYDKDF (reference sequence). After removal of 2 bases from V and 5 bases from J, the junction contained 7 bases not matched to a gene. CDR3 in amino acids: CATSRLSGGPDNEQFF. CDR3 in DNA: TGTGCCACCAGCAGACTGAGCGGGGGGCCCGACAATGAGCAGTTCTTC. The entire variable domain, with the rest obtained from reference TRBV15 and TRBJ2-1, is as follows: DAMVIQNPRYQVTQFGKPVTLSCSQTLNHNVMYWYQQKSSQAPKLLFHYYDKDFNNEADTPDNFQSRRPNTSFCFLDIRSPGLGDTAMYLCATSRLSGGPDNEQFFGPGTRLTVL.

This clonotype has a count of ten or more. This rearrangement joins TRBV7-8 to TRBJ2-5; D possibly corresponds to TRBD1 (6 bases). The CDR3 totals 17 residues. The germline V gene has CDR1 SGHVS and CDR2 FQNEAQ. Trimming left V 2 bases short and J 4 bases short, with 20 bases between. In DNA, the CDR3 is TGTGCCAGCAGCTTAAGGTTCGGACAAGGGGGAAGAGAGACCCAGTACTTC. Translating gives CASSLRFGQGGRETQYF.

This clonotype was seen ten or more times. The chain carries TRBV5-1 and TRBJ1-1; weak D call: TRBD1 (5 bases). V was trimmed by 0 bases and J by 4 bases, leaving 13 bases between them. Germline V lookup: CDR1 SGHRS, CDR2 YFSETQ. The CDR3 length is 15 residues. For the CDR3, the DNA is TGCGCCAGCAGCTTGGGGGGGGTGGCAATCACTGAAGCTTTCTTT. It codes for CASSLGGVAITEAFF.

This clonotype was seen ten or more times. The V call is TRBV6-5, the J call TRBJ2-7; 7 nucleotides align to TRBD1. This CDR3 is 14 amino acids long. Trimming cost V 6 bases and J 1 base; bases outside gene matches: 6. Per germline, CDR1 MNHEY and CDR2 SVGAGI. The CDR3 DNA reads as TGTGCCAGCAGCTATGACAGGGCTTCCTACGAGCAGTACTTC. Translated: CASSYDRASYEQYF.

The table lists this clonotype with many counts. The chain combines TRBV9 with TRBJ2-3, with 9 nucleotides matching TRBD2. This CDR3 is 17 amino acids long. Germline trimming cut 4 bases from V and 4 bases from J; bases unmatched to any gene: 13. Germline V gene data show CDR1 as SGDLS and CDR2 as YYNGEE. The chain's CDR3 is CASSTPLGTSIADTQYF. As DNA, the CDR3 is TGTGCCAGCAGCACCCCGTTAGGGACTAGCATTGCAGATACGCAGTATTTT.

This clonotype was counted many times. The gene calls are TRBV12-3 or TRBV12-4 and TRBJ2-7; TRBD1 matches 10 bases. V dropped 6 bases and J dropped 6; count of bases not matched to a gene: 11. The CDR3 sequence is 15 residues long. In DNA form, the CDR3 reads TGTGCCAGCAGCCCAACCAGACAGGGGGCATCCGAGCAGTACTTC. It encodes CASSPTRQGASEQYF.

The chain combines TRBV6-2 or TRBV6-3 with TRBJ2-3; 8 nucleotides match TRBD2. The CDR3 is made up of 15 amino acids. Germline V gives CDR1 MNHEY, CDR2 SVGEGT. The DNA of the CDR3 is TGTGTCATCCGGGACTTAGCGGGGTACACAGATACGCAGTATTTT. Amino acid sequence: CVIRDLAGYTDTQYF.

Ten or more counts support this clonotype. The rearrangement links TRBV5-6 to TRBJ1-4; D call uncertain. Trimming pared 4 bases from V and 7 bases from J, leaving 17 bases between. CDR1 and CDR2 (germline): SGHDT, YYEEEE. This CDR3 is 15 amino acids long. The DNA of the CDR3 is TGTGCCAGCAGCATGGACGGCGTCACCGCTGAAAAACTGTTTTTT. It is translated as CASSMDGVTAEKLFF.

At least ten counts were recorded for this clonotype. This chain connects TRBV20-1 to TRBJ2-1; 9 nucleotides line up with TRBD2. Germline trimming cut 3 bases from V and 8 bases from J; bases unmatched to any gene: 8. Germline assignment: CDR1 DFQATT and CDR2 SNEGSKA (reference sequence). The CDR3 extends over 14 amino acids. The CDR3 reads CSASVLAGTHEQFF. CDR3 nucleotide sequence: TGCAGTGCTAGTGTGCTAGCGGGGACTCATGAGCAGTTCTTC.